The rows below give T cell receptor beta chains drawn from one sample of a study of blood T cells in healthy people across ages. TCRdb reprocessed the 5' RACE reads via MiXCR and lists one record per CDR3 protein. This repertoire shows hundreds of thousands of distinct CDR3 sequences, more than 40% found once; its top ten account for less than 25%. Sequenced: blood. The receptors were gathered from a woman aged 55-69 years in good health. Each CDR3 is given with its conserved first and last residue. A D gene is named only where the DNA matches it firmly. Clone size, where shown, is once, few, many, or a class for clones that have expanded.

j_call d_call clone_size v_call cdr3_nt cdr3_aa
TRBJ2-1 NA NA TRBV7-2 TGTGCCAGCAGCCCTCGCACCTTGGGGGGCTGGCAGTTCTTC CASSPRTLGGWQFF
TRBJ1-2 TRBD1 NA TRBV9 TGTGCCAGCAGCACGTCAGGGGGGTATGGCTACACCTTC CASSTSGGYGYTF
TRBJ1-1 NA NA TRBV20-1 TGCAGTGCTAGAGACCTCTCAACCTTGGCGAACACTGAAGCTTTCTTT CSARDLSTLANTEAFF
TRBJ2-1 NA NA TRBV5-1 TGCGCCAGCAACCCGCGAGACAAACCCTACAATGAGCAGTTCTTC CASNPRDKPYNEQFF
TRBJ2-7 TRBD2 few TRBV2 TGTGCCAGCAGCCCTCTGACTAGCGGGAGGGGTGAGCAGTACTTC CASSPLTSGRGEQYF
TRBJ2-1 TRBD2 few TRBV10-3 TGTGCCATCAGTGAACGGGCGGGAGCAGGCAATGAGCAGTTCTTC CAISERAGAGNEQFF
TRBJ2-4 NA many TRBV7-2 TGTGCCAGCAGCTCGTTACCGGGCGGAAGAAACATTCAGTACTTC CASSSLPGGRNIQYF
TRBJ2-6 TRBD1 NA TRBV12-3/TRBV12-4 TGTGCCAGCAGTTCCTCGGGACAGCTTGGGGCCAACGTCCTGACTTTC CASSSSGQLGANVLTF
TRBJ2-7 TRBD1 NA TRBV7-9 TGTGCCAGCGTGTCGTCTGGGACAGGGCGAGAGGAGACGCGAGGCGAGCAGTACTTC CASVSSGTGREETRGEQYF
TRBJ2-7 TRBD1 many TRBV4-3 TGCGCCAGCAGCCAAGACAGGGGGCTGGACGAGCAGTACTTC CASSQDRGLDEQYF
TRBJ2-3 TRBD2 NA TRBV29-1 TGCAGCGTTGACGGGAGGGCCTGCACAGATACGCAGTATTTT CSVDGRACTDTQYF
TRBJ2-3 NA many TRBV6-1 TGTGCCAGCAGTGACAGGGTAGGCACAGATACGCAGTATTTT CASSDRVGTDTQYF
TRBJ2-7 TRBD2 NA TRBV7-2 TGTGCCAGCAGCCCGGGGGGACTTTTATGCGAGCAGTACTTC CASSPGGLLCEQYF
TRBJ1-5 NA NA TRBV7-2 TGTGCCAGCAGCTCACCCGCCGGGGGACGTAATCAGCCCCAGCATTTT CASSSPAGGRNQPQHF
TRBJ2-3 NA NA TRBV6-2/TRBV6-3 TGTGCCAGCAGTTACTCGTCGACCCGGGAGTACACAGATACGCAGTATTTT CASSYSSTREYTDTQYF
TRBJ2-7 NA many TRBV27 TGTGCCAGCAGTTTTTCGGGACGGCAATACGAGCAGTACTTC CASSFSGRQYEQYF
TRBJ1-1 TRBD1 NA TRBV28 TGTGCCAGCAGGAGGATGGGAGGACAGGGGGGAACTGAAGCTTTCTTT CASRRMGGQGGTEAFF
TRBJ1-2 NA NA TRBV6-5 TGTGCCGGCAGTTACTCGCAGGGCTCCAACTATGGCTACACCTTC CAGSYSQGSNYGYTF
TRBJ2-3 NA NA TRBV12-3/TRBV12-4 TGTGCCAGCACCAGGGGTACGCAGTATTTT CASTRGTQYF
TRBJ1-2 NA once TRBV28 TGTGCCAGCAGAATAAGAGGTGGGACTAACTATGGCTACACCTTC CASRIRGGTNYGYTF
TRBJ2-7 NA many TRBV28 TGTGCCAGCAGTGAATCCGCCGGGACATCCCTCTCCTACGAGCAGTACTTC CASSESAGTSLSYEQYF
TRBJ2-7 TRBD1 NA TRBV20-1 TGCAGTGCTAGTGAGGGACAGGGACCCCCCGAGCAGTACTTC CSASEGQGPPEQYF